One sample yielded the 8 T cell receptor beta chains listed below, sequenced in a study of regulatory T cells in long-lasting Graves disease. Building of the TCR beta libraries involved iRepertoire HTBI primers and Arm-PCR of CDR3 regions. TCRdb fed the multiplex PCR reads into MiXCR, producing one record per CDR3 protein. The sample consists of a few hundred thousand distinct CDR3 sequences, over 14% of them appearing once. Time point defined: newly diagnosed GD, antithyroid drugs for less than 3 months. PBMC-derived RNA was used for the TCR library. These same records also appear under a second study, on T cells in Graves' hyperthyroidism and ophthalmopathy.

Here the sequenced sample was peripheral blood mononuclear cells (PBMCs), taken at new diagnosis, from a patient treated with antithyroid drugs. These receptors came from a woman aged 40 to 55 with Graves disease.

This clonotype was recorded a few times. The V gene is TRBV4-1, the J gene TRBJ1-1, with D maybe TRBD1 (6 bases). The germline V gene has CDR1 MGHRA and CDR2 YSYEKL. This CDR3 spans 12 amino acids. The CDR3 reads CASGPDSTEAFF. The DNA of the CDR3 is TGCGCAAGTGGACCGGACAGCACTGAAGCTTTCTTT.

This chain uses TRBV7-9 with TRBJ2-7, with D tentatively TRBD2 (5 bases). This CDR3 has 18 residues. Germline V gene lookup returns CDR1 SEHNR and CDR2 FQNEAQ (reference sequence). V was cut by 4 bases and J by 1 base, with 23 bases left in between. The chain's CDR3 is CASSSNTGVERGSYEQYF. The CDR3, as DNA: TGTGCCAGCAGCTCCAACACTGGGGTTGAGAGAGGGTCCTACGAGCAGTACTTC.

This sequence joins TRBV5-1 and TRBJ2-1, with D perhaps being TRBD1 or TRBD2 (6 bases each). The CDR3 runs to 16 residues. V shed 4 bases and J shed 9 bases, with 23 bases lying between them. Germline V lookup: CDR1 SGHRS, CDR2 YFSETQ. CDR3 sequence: CASSPGAAGRRGEQFF. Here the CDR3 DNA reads TGCGCCAGCAGCCCGGGGGCGGCAGGGCGAAGGGGTGAGCAGTTCTTC.

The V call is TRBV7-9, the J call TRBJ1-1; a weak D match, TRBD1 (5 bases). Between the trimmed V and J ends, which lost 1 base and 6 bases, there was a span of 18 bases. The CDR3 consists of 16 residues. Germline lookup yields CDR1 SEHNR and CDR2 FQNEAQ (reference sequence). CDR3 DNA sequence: TGTGCCAGCAGCTTAGAGGGATGGAGGGGTCCCCCTGAAGCTTTCTTT. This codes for CASSLEGWRGPPEAFF.

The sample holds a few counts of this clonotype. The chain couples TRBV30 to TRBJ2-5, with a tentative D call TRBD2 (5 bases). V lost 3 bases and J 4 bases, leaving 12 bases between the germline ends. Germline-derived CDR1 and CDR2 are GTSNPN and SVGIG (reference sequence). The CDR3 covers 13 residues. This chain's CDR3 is CAWRLGGLETQYF. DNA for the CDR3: TGTGCCTGGAGATTAGGCGGGTTAGAGACCCAGTACTTC.

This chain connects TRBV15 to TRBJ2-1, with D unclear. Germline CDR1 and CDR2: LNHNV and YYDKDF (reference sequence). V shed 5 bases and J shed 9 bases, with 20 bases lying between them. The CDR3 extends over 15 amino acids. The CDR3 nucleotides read TGTGCCACCAGCCGCTCGGCAAGGGAACGGGCTGAGCAGTTCTTC. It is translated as CATSRSARERAEQFF.

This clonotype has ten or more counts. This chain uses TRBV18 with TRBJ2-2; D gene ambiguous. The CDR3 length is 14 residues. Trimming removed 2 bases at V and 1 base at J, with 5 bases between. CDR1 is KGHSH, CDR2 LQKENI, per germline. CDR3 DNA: TGTGCCAGCTCACCAAATTTGAACACCGGGGAGCTGTTTTTT. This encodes CASSPNLNTGELFF.

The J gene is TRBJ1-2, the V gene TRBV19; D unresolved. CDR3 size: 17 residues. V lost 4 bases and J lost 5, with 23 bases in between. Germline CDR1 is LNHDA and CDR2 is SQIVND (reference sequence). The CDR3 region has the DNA TGTGCCAGTAGTAGGGCCAGCGGGCTGGGAAATCTGTATGGCTACACCTTC. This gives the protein CASSRASGLGNLYGYTF.